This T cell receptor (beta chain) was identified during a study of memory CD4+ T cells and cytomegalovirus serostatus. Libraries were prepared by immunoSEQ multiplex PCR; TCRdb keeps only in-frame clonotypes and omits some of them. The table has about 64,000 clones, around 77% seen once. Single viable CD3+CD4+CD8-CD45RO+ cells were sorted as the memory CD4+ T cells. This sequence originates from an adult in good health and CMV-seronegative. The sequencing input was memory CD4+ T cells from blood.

Here the CDR3 DNA reads TGTGCCAGCAGCTTCCCGAGAAGTCCCGGGGAGCTGTTTTTT. This encodes CASSFPRSPGELFF. The chain couples TRBV11-2 to TRBJ2-2; D gene ambiguous. The V and J ends lost 3 bases and 6 bases respectively, with 11 bases between them. This CDR3 comprises 14 residues. CDR1 is SGHAT, CDR2 FQNNGV, per germline.